This T cell receptor beta chain was sequenced for a study of blood T cell repertoires in COVID-19. Study-wide background: Some COVID-19 samples were acute and others convalescent; all came from the United States, Italy and Spain.

Measured with immunoSEQ multiplex PCR; TCRdb has only the in-frame clones, and not every one. The sample has more than 150,000 clones, about 85% seen once. The ends lost 7 bases at V and 7 bases at J; junction bases unmatched: 3. The CDR3 covers 13 residues. Germline V lookup: CDR1 ENHRY, CDR2 SYGVKD. This clone came up once. The clonotype was recovered from a man aged 65 to 79 who had recovered from COVID-19. Material: peripheral blood. The chain is built from TRBV10-3 and TRBJ2-1, with TRBD2 matching over 11 bases. The CDR3 sequence: CAITIAGGNEQFF. CDR3 nucleotide sequence: TGTGCCATCACGATAGCGGGAGGGAATGAGCAGTTCTTC.